The next 8 T cell receptor beta chains were all read from a single sample in a study of blood T cell repertoires in COVID-19. The data were produced by immunoSEQ multiplex PCR, yet TCRdb's version contains in-frame clones alone and is incomplete. Here the sample spans 200,000 to 250,000 clones, more than 70% being singletons. Sample: peripheral blood. All receptors derive from a woman of 80 years or more with acute or convalescent COVID-19.

The chain is built from TRBV6-5 and TRBJ2-1, with 10 bases matching TRBD2. Germline V gene lookup returns CDR1 MNHEY and CDR2 SVGAGI. CDR3 length: 13 residues. V shed 7 bases and J 8 bases; nucleotides not matched to a gene: 5. The CDR3 is CASKASGGHEQFF. Written as DNA, the CDR3 is TGTGCCAGCAAGGCTAGCGGGGGCCATGAGCAGTTCTTC.

The chain uses TRBV7-9 and TRBJ1-4; D gene ambiguous. CDR1 and CDR2 from the germline V gene are SEHNR and FQNEAQ (reference sequence). This CDR3 spans 13 amino acids. Trimming removed 4 bases from V and 8 bases from J, with 11 bases in between. CDR3 sequence: CASSWTGGEKLFF. CDR3 bases: TGTGCCAGCAGCTGGACGGGAGGAGAAAAACTGTTTTTT.

The V call is TRBV7-9, the J call TRBJ2-5; a possible D gene is TRBD1 (6 bases). CDR3 length: 14 residues. Trimming shortened V by 5 bases and J by 2 bases, and 12 bases separated the two germline ends. Germline lookup yields CDR1 SEHNR and CDR2 FQNEAQ (reference sequence). CDR3 sequence: CASSRGQLQETQYF. For the CDR3, the DNA is TGTGCCAGCAGCCGCGGACAGCTACAAGAGACCCAGTACTTC.

The chain carries TRBV7-9 and TRBJ2-5; 10 positions agree with TRBD1. The germline V gene encodes CDR1 SEHNR and CDR2 FQNEAQ (reference sequence). V lost 4 bases to trimming and J lost 7 bases; unmatched junction nucleotides: 9. This CDR3 is 15 amino acids long. As DNA, the CDR3 is TGTGCCAGCAGCTCACCTGACAGGGGGCTTGGGACCCAGTACTTC. This encodes CASSSPDRGLGTQYF.

This clone was seen many times. The chain combines TRBV6-2 or TRBV6-3 with TRBJ2-5; TRBD2 matches at 7 bases. The CDR3 loop spans 14 amino acids. The ends lost 5 bases at V and 6 bases at J; junction bases unmatched: 9. In germline, CDR1 is MNHEY, CDR2 SVGEGT. The CDR3 region is CASSGRLAPQTQYF. As DNA, the CDR3 is TGTGCCAGCAGTGGACGACTAGCACCGCAGACCCAGTACTTC.

The chain links TRBV5-1 to TRBJ2-3; D gene unclear. This CDR3 region has 12 residues. Germline lookup yields CDR1 SGHRS and CDR2 YFSETQ. Between the trimmed V and J ends, which lost 1 base and 4 bases, there was a span of 4 bases. In DNA form, the CDR3 reads TGCGCCAGCAGCTTGTCCTCAGATACGCAGTATTTT. Encoded protein: CASSLSSDTQYF. Full variable domain (outside the CDR3, taken from reference TRBV5-1 and TRBJ2-3): KAGVTQTPRYLIKTRGQQVTLSCSPISGHRSVSWYQQTPGQGLQFLFEYFSETQRNKGNFPGRFSGRQFSNSRSEMNVSTLELGDSALYLCASSLSSDTQYFGPGTRLTVL.

The chain has TRBV6-6 and TRBJ1-2; no firm D call. Deletions cut 4 bases from V and 4 bases from J, with 13 bases between. The length of the CDR3 is 14 residues. Germline V lookup: CDR1 MNHNY, CDR2 SVGAGI (reference sequence). The CDR3: CASSLSFRVYGYTF. The CDR3 coding sequence is TGTGCCAGCAGTTTGTCCTTCCGGGTCTATGGCTACACCTTC.

This clone has only a few counts. The chain carries TRBV6-1 and TRBJ1-4; D gene ambiguous. This CDR3 is 14 amino acids long. Germline CDR1 reads MNHNS; CDR2 reads SASEGT. V lost 2 bases to trimming and J lost 5 bases, with 9 bases between them. CDR3 DNA: TGTGCCAGCAGTGAAAGGAGCCAGAATGAAAAACTGTTTTTT. This translates into CASSERSQNEKLFF.